This paragraph reports one T cell receptor beta chain. The sample is drawn from a study of blood T cell repertoires in COVID-19. TCRdb's copy holds only in-frame clones and misses some; the assay was immunoSEQ multiplex PCR. The table shows under 250,000 clones, with approximately 92% occurring only once. V lost 2 bases to trimming and J lost 9 bases; unmatched junction nucleotides: 2. CDR1 is SGHRS, CDR2 YFSETQ, per germline. The CDR3 covers 12 residues. This sequence joins TRBV5-1 and TRBJ2-1; 7 bases match TRBD2. The clonotype comes from a woman between 18 and 29 years old in a cohort exposed to, infected with or recovered from COVID-19 (not recorded which). The specimen sequenced was PBMCs or T cells enriched from blood (not recorded which). The chain's CDR3 is CASSFGGSEQFF. CDR3 nucleotide sequence: TGCGCCAGCAGCTTCGGGGGGAGTGAGCAGTTCTTC. The full variable domain, in which reference TRBV5-1 and TRBJ2-1 provide the parts outside the CDR3, is KAGVTQTPRYLIKTRGQQVTLSCSPISGHRSVSWYQQTPGQGLQFLFEYFSETQRNKGNFPGRFSGRQFSNSRSEMNVSTLELGDSALYLCASSFGGSEQFFGPGTRLTVL.